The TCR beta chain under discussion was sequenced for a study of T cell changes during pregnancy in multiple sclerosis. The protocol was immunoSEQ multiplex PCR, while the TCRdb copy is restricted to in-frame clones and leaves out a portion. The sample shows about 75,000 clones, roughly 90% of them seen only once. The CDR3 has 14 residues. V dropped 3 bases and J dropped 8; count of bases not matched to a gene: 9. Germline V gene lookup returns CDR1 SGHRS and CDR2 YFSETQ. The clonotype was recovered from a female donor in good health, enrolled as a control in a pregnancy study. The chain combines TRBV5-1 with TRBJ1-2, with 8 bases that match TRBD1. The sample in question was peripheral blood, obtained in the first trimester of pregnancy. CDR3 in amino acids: CASSSGGAEVGYTF. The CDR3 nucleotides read TGCGCCAGCAGCTCAGGGGGCGCGGAGGTCGGCTACACCTTC.